The 11 T cell receptor beta chains reported below all come from one sample, sequenced in a study of blood T cell repertoires in COVID-19. Generated by immunoSEQ multiplex PCR, the TCRdb table keeps only in-frame clones and is missing some. The sample has about 150,000 clones, 80% to 90% seen once. Sequencing was performed on peripheral blood. The receptors stem from a woman aged 40 to 50 with acute or convalescent COVID-19.

This rearrangement joins TRBV29-1 to TRBJ2-4, with TRBD1 matching 8 bases. The V and J ends lost 7 bases and 6 bases, in that order; junction bases with no gene match: 5. The CDR3 spans 12 residues. CDR1 and CDR2 from the germline V gene are SQVTM and ANQGSEA. The CDR3 DNA is TGCAGCGGAGGACAGGGTAGAAACATTCAGTACTTC. Amino acids: CSGGQGRNIQYF.

The chain employs TRBV28 and TRBJ1-1; no definite D call. V lost 2 bases and J lost 0, with 7 bases in between. The CDR3 contains 14 residues. Germline V lookup: CDR1 MDHEN, CDR2 SYDVKM. The CDR3 nucleotides are TGTGCCAGCAGTTTAACACAACTGAACACTGAAGCTTTCTTT. Its protein product is CASSLTQLNTEAFF.

This chain joins TRBV9 and TRBJ2-7; D possibly corresponds to TRBD2 (5 bases). The V gene's germline CDR1 is SGDLS and CDR2 YYNGEE. The CDR3 contains 16 residues. Trimming stripped 0 bases from V and 0 bases from J, with 13 bases between. CDR3 sequence reads: CASSVEGAASSYEQYF. CDR3 coding DNA: TGTGCCAGCAGCGTAGAGGGAGCAGCCAGCTCCTACGAGCAGTACTTC.

This clone was recorded once. The chain uses TRBV6-5 and TRBJ2-3; 8 nucleotides match TRBD2. The germline gives CDR1 MNHEY, CDR2 SVGAGI. J was trimmed by 5 bases and V by 6 bases; bases with no gene match: 4. The CDR3 consists of 13 residues. The CDR3 is CASRRAGVDTQYF. CDR3 sequence (DNA): TGTGCCAGCAGAAGAGCGGGGGTAGATACGCAGTATTTT.

This clone was seen a handful of times. The chain is built from TRBV27 and TRBJ2-7; D is uncertain. Trimming shortened V by 2 bases and J by 12 bases, and 11 bases separated the two germline ends. Germline loops: CDR1 MNHEY, CDR2 SMNVEV (reference sequence). This CDR3 is 11 amino acids long. CDR3: CASSLGWSWYF. The CDR3 DNA reads TGTGCCAGCAGTTTAGGCTGGTCATGGTACTTC.

CDR3 coding DNA: TGTGCCACCAGTGATGATCTCGGGGAGACCCAGTACTTC. Encoded protein: CATSDDLGETQYF. The chain links TRBV24-1 to TRBJ2-5, with no clear D. The germline V and J ends were trimmed by 3 bases and 5 bases, with 9 bases remaining between them. The V gene's germline CDR1 is KGHDR and CDR2 SFDVKD. The length of the CDR3 is 13 residues.

The chain links TRBV19 to TRBJ2-7; 8 bases line up with TRBD2. With 6 bases clipped from V and 7 bases from J, the junction kept 8 bases outside the gene matches. The germline CDR1 and CDR2 sequences are LNHDA and SQIVND (reference sequence). This CDR3 has 13 amino acids. CDR3 DNA: TGTGCCAGTAGCCGGGAGGGCCTGAAAGAGCAGTACTTC. This gives the protein CASSREGLKEQYF.

V gene TRBV13 combines with J gene TRBJ2-7; a weak D match, TRBD2 (5 bases). CDR1 and CDR2 from the germline V gene are PRHDT and FYEKMQ (reference sequence). CDR3 size: 15 residues. V was pared by 3 bases and J by 2 bases, with 14 bases between. The CDR3 region is CASSFVSEAPYEQYF. CDR3 coding DNA: TGTGCCAGCAGCTTCGTTAGCGAAGCCCCCTACGAGCAGTACTTC.

CDR3 sequence (DNA): TGTGCCAGCAGTGGACTCTCCGAGCAGTACTTC. The encoded protein is CASSGLSEQYF. The V and J genes are TRBV27 and TRBJ2-7; TRBD2 is a possible D gene (5 bases). The CDR3 runs 11 residues. CDR1 MNHEY and CDR2 SMNVEV come from the germline V gene (reference sequence). Deletions cut 5 bases from V and 6 bases from J, with 8 bases between.

The V gene is TRBV7-9, the J gene TRBJ1-1; D ambiguous. With 5 bases removed from V and 2 bases from J, the gap between germline ends came to 15 bases. The CDR3 extends over 15 amino acids. Germline V gene sequence: CDR1 SEHNR, CDR2 FQNEAQ (reference sequence). CDR3 sequence: CASSIRDLDNTEAFF. CDR3 coding DNA: TGTGCCAGCAGCATCCGGGATTTAGATAACACTGAAGCTTTCTTT.

The chain links TRBV7-9 to TRBJ2-7; 8 nucleotides match TRBD2. V lost 1 base and J lost 3; bases outside the gene matches: 8. The CDR3 totals 16 residues. CDR1 is SEHNR, CDR2 FQNEAQ, per germline (reference sequence). As DNA, the CDR3 is TGTGCCAGCAGCTTAGGAACCGGGACTAGTTTCTACGAGCAGTACTTC. Its translation is CASSLGTGTSFYEQYF.